A selection of T cell receptor beta chains follows, all from one sample in a study of response to subunit inactivated influenza vaccine. MiXCR was run by TCRdb on the RT-PCR reads, yielding one entry per CDR3 protein. The table includes 650,000 to 700,000 distinct CDR3 sequences, around 14% detected once. The source was PBMCs from blood, collected roughly 12 days after vaccination. The receptor set was obtained from a man between 50 and 59 years old who received an inactivated influenza vaccine. CDR3s include the opening cysteine and the closing phenylalanine or tryptophan. The D gene is left open where the match is weak. Not all rows give a size; the values are once, few, many and, for expanded clones, a class.

abundance,d_gene,j_gene,v_gene,CDR3aa,CDR3nt
.,.,TRBJ2-5,TRBV20-1,CSASSGTVVDETQYF,TGCAGTGCTAGTTCCGGGACCGTAGTCGACGAGACCCAGTACTTC
.,TRBD2,TRBJ2-5,TRBV10-2,CASSPLAGGQETQYF,TGCGCCAGCAGTCCGCTAGCGGGGGGGCAAGAGACCCAGTACTTC
.,.,TRBJ2-1,TRBV7-3,CASSPQGNRYNEQFF,TGTGCCAGCAGCCCTCAGGGTAATCGGTACAATGAGCAGTTCTTC
few,.,TRBJ1-5,TRBV30,CAWSYKGSNQPQHF,TGTGCCTGGAGTTACAAGGGTAGCAATCAGCCCCAGCATTTT
.,.,TRBJ2-7,TRBV3-1,CASSQDPLEQYF,TGTGCCAGCAGCCAAGATCCGCTCGAGCAGTACTTC
.,.,TRBJ2-1,TRBV28,CASSLAPVSGQFF,TGTGCCAGCAGTTTAGCCCCAGTCTCGGGGCAGTTCTTC
.,.,TRBJ2-7,TRBV20-1,CSASLLSRRSYEQYF,TGCAGTGCTAGTTTGCTCTCTCGGCGGTCCTACGAGCAGTACTTC
many,.,TRBJ1-1,TRBV18,CASFPSTGTLTEAFF,TGTGCCAGCTTTCCGAGTACCGGGACGCTCACTGAAGCTTTCTTT
few,.,TRBJ2-6,TRBV10-3,CAAKSNLAGSGANVLTF,TGTGCCGCCAAGAGTAATCTGGCGGGCTCTGGGGCCAACGTCCTGACTTTC
.,.,TRBJ2-7,TRBV20-1,CSAPFPGKYEQYF,TGCAGTGCCCCTTTTCCAGGGAAATACGAGCAGTACTTC
.,.,TRBJ2-1,TRBV6-5,CASSYTQGVNNEQFF,TGTGCCAGCAGTTACACACAGGGAGTTAACAATGAGCAGTTCTTC
many,.,TRBJ2-3,TRBV19,CASSIDGRTDTQYF,TGTGCCAGTAGTATAGACGGTCGCACAGATACGCAGTATTTT
few,.,TRBJ1-3,TRBV6-2/TRBV6-3,CASRTGGSGNTIYF,TGTGCCAGCCGTACAGGAGGCTCTGGAAACACCATATATTTT
.,TRBD1,TRBJ1-2,TRBV25-1,CASRDSGTGNYGYTF,TGTGCCAGCAGGGACTCCGGGACAGGGAATTATGGCTACACCTTC
many,TRBD1,TRBJ2-7,TRBV29-1,CSRPAGTGPKVQYF,TGCAGCCGCCCCGCAGGGACAGGCCCTAAGGTGCAGTACTTC
few,.,TRBJ2-1,TRBV10-3,CAIAKGGYNEQFF,TGTGCCATCGCCAAGGGGGGCTACAATGAGCAGTTCTTC
.,TRBD2,TRBJ2-1,TRBV9,CASSASSVSLAGYNEQFF,TGTGCCAGCAGCGCATCTTCCGTGAGCCTAGCGGGCTACAATGAGCAGTTCTTC
few,TRBD2,TRBJ2-5,TRBV10-3,CAIRAGTSEETQYF,TGTGCCATCAGGGCCGGGACTAGCGAAGAGACCCAGTACTTC
.,TRBD2,TRBJ2-7,TRBV7-2,CASSLEPGTSGIRHF,TGTGCCAGCAGCTTAGAACCAGGGACTAGCGGAATTAGACACTTC
.,TRBD2,TRBJ2-1,TRBV5-5,CASRISGSPPYNEQFF,TGTGCCAGCAGGATTAGCGGGAGCCCCCCCTACAATGAGCAGTTCTTC
.,TRBD2,TRBJ2-3,TRBV3-1,CASSQGPTSSGKQYF,TGTGCCAGCAGCCAAGGCCCCACGTCTAGCGGGAAGCAGTATTTT
.,TRBD2,TRBJ2-1,TRBV29-1,CSVPSGRAYNEQFF,TGCAGCGTTCCAAGCGGGAGGGCTTACAATGAGCAGTTCTTC